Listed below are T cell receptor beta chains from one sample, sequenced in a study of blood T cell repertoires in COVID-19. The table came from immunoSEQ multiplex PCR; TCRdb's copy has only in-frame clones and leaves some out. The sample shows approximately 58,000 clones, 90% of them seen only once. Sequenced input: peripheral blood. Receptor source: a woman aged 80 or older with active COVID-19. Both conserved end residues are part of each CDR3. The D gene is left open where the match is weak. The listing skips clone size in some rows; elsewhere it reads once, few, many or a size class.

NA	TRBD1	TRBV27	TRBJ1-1	CASTRDRGEQAFF	TGTGCCAGCACGAGGGACAGGGGAGAGCAAGCTTTCTTT
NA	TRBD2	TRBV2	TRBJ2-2	CASSPASGVNTGELFF	TGTGCCAGCAGTCCCGCTAGCGGAGTTAACACCGGGGAGCTGTTTTTT
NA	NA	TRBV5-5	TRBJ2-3	CASSLGQAYGTDTQYF	TGTGCCAGCAGCTTGGGACAGGCCTACGGTACAGATACGCAGTATTTT
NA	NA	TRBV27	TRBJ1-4	CASSGLEEKLFF	TGTGCCAGTTCGGGGTTGGAGGAAAAACTGTTTTTT
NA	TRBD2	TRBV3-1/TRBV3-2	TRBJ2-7	CASSGGTGGSYEQYF	TGTGCCAGCAGCGGTGGGACGGGAGGCTCCTACGAGCAGTACTTC
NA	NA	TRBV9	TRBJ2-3	CASSVQKGDTQYF	TGTGCCAGCAGCGTACAAAAGGGGGATACGCAGTATTTT
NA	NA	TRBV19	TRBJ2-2	CASSMLLDANTGELFF	TGTGCCAGTAGTATGTTGCTAGACGCGAACACCGGGGAGCTGTTTTTT
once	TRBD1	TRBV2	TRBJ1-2	CASSLGRQGRDTF	TGTGCCAGCAGTCTCGGGCGACAGGGGCGGGACACCTTC
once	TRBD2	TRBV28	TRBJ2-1	CASSPTAGGPGNEQFF	TGTGCCAGCAGCCCTACTGCGGGGGGGCCGGGGAATGAGCAGTTCTTC
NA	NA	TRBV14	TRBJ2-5	CASSQGIAVQETQYF	TGTGCCAGCAGCCAAGGGATAGCGGTCCAAGAGACCCAGTACTTC
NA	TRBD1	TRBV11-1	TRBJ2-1	CASSIDRGRTYNEQFF	TGTGCCAGCAGCATTGACAGGGGGCGGACCTACAATGAGCAGTTCTTC
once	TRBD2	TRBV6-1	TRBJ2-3	CASSEALAGVDTQYF	TGTGCCAGCAGTGAAGCACTAGCGGGCGTAGATACGCAGTATTTT
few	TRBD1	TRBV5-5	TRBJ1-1	CASTQTGGVKAFF	TGTGCCAGCACCCAGACAGGGGGAGTGAAGGCTTTCTTT
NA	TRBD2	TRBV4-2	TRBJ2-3	CASSPGLAGITDTQYF	TGTGCCAGCAGCCCCGGCCTAGCGGGGATCACAGATACGCAGTATTTT
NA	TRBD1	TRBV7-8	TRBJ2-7	CASSLARTGGATSYEQYF	TGTGCCAGCAGCTTAGCTAGGACAGGGGGTGCCACCTCCTACGAGCAGTACTTC
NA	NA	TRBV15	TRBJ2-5	CATSRAPLETQYF	TGTGCCACCAGCAGAGCCCCCCTCGAGACCCAGTACTTC
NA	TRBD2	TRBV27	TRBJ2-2	CASSPGLAGSGELFF	TGTGCCAGCAGTCCAGGACTAGCGGGTTCCGGGGAGCTGTTTTTT
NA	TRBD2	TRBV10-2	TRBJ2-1	CASSIYRGGPYNEQFF	TGCGCCAGCAGTATTTACCGGGGGGGCCCCTACAATGAGCAGTTCTTC
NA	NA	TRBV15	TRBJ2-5	CATSSTSGGQETQYF	TGTGCCACCAGCAGCACGTCGGGGGGCCAGGAGACCCAGTACTTC
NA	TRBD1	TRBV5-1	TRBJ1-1	CASSRDRVISTEAFF	TGCGCCAGCAGCCGGGACAGGGTAATAAGCACTGAAGCTTTCTTT
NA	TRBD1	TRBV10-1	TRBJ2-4	CASSESRGLRDIQYF	TGCGCCAGCAGTGAGTCAAGGGGGCTAAGGGACATTCAGTACTTC
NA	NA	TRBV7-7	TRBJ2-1	CASSTDRDNEQFF	TGTGCTAGCAGCACCGACAGAGACAATGAGCAGTTCTTC
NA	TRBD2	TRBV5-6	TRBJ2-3	CASSVTGGPGNTQYF	TGTGCCAGCAGCGTAACGGGGGGGCCAGGGAATACGCAGTATTTT
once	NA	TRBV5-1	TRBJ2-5	CASSSPLGRGETQYF	TGCGCCAGCAGCTCCCCCCTGGGGAGGGGGGAGACCCAGTACTTC
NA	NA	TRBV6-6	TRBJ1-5	CASSLEGQPQHF	TGTGCCAGCAGCCTAGAAGGTCAGCCCCAGCATTTT
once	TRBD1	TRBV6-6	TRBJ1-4	CASSPGGSNEKLFF	TGTGCCAGCAGTCCAGGGGGGTCTAATGAAAAACTGTTTTTT
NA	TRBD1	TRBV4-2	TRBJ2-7	CASSQDRGTGRDEQYF	TGTGCCAGCAGCCAAGATCGCGGGACAGGGAGGGACGAGCAGTACTTC
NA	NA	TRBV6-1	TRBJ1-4	CASREDRLEKLFF	TGTGCCAGCAGAGAAGACAGGCTTGAAAAACTGTTTTTT
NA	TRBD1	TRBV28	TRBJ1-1	CASKTPGTGGPNTEAFF	TGTGCCAGCAAAACACCCGGGACAGGGGGCCCGAACACTGAAGCTTTCTTT
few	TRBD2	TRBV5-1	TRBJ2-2	CASSPRTSGNTGELFF	TGCGCCAGCAGCCCCCGGACTAGCGGAAACACCGGGGAGCTGTTTTTT
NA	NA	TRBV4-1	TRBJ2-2	CASSLGRHQNTGELFF	TGCGCCAGCAGCCTTGGGAGACACCAGAACACCGGGGAGCTGTTTTTT
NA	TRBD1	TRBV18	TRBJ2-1	CASSPGQGIYNEQFF	TGTGCCAGCTCCCCCGGACAGGGGATATACAATGAGCAGTTCTTC
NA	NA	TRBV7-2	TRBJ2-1	CASSLAGTGQTYNEQFF	TGTGCCAGCAGCTTAGCGGGTACAGGGCAGACCTACAATGAGCAGTTCTTC
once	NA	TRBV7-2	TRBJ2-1	CASSLAGEPTNEQFF	TGTGCCAGCAGCTTAGCGGGAGAGCCAACGAATGAGCAGTTCTTC
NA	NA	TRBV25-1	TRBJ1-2	CASSPGGVVLKGYTF	TGTGCCAGCAGTCCCGGGGGGGTGGTCTTAAAGGGCTACACCTTC
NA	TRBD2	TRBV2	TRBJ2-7	CARSQRESGGEQYF	TGTGCCAGATCCCAGCGGGAGAGTGGTGGAGAGCAGTACTTC
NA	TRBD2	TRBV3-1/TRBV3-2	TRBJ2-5	CASSHTSVKTQYF	TGTGCCAGCAGCCACACTAGCGTGAAGACCCAGTACTTC
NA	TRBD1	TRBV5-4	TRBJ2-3	CASSSTGGEADTQYF	TGTGCCAGCAGTTCAACAGGGGGCGAGGCAGATACGCAGTATTTT
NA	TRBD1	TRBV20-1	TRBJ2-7	CSAGQGNEQYF	TGCAGTGCAGGACAGGGGAACGAGCAGTACTTC
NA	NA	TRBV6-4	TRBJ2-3	CASSVLPSIEQGETDTQYF	TGTGCCAGCAGTGTCCTCCCCTCGATCGAACAGGGAGAGACAGATACGCAGTATTTT
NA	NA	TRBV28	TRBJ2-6	CASSLKPGYGGSGANVLTF	TGTGCCAGCAGCCTAAAACCGGGGTATGGTGGTTCTGGGGCCAACGTCCTGACTTTC
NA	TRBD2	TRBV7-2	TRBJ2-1	CASSLAYESGEGYEQFF	TGTGCCAGCAGCTTAGCCTATGAATCGGGGGAGGGGTATGAGCAGTTCTTC
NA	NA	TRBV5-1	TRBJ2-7	CASSLAEVGGAYEQYF	TGCGCCAGCAGCTTGGCGGAGGTAGGGGGGGCCTACGAGCAGTACTTC
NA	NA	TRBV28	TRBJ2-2	CASSPPTLNTGELFF	TGTGCCAGCAGTCCCCCGACTCTGAACACCGGGGAGCTGTTTTTT
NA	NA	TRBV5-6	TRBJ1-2	CASSLGQGFGTF	TGTGCCAGCAGCCTCGGGCAGGGTTTTGGCACCTTC
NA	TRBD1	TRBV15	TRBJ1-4	CATGADRENEKLFF	TGTGCCACCGGCGCGGACAGGGAGAATGAAAAACTGTTTTTT
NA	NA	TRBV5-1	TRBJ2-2	CASSLSTQNTGELFF	TGCGCCAGCAGCTTGTCTACCCAGAACACCGGGGAGCTGTTTTTT